These 32 T cell receptor beta chains came from one sample sequenced in a study of liver allograft versus peripheral blood T cells (dated by TCRdb to 2020 to 2021). Some background on the complete study: In liver transplant recipients, the study looked at T cell receptor repertoires in the peripheral blood and set them against the repertoires found within the transplanted livers.

TCRdb lists the instrument as Illumina MiSeq. TCRdb itself trimmed the public reads at Q25 with fastp, ran MiXCR and retained productive beta chains. Identical CDR3 proteins give one entry, which carries the most common genes and DNA. Within this sample are about 12,000 distinct CDR3 sequences, with under 30% of them counted one time only. 2.2% of the sample comes from the top ten. Source of these receptors: a human patient who had a liver transplant. Some T cells present after a transplant may be cells of the graft donor.

This clonotype is judged medium-sized. At one of its ends the junction is not consistent with the germline gene, which may arise from a read error. This chain connects TRBV29-1 to TRBJ2-5, with 7 positions matching TRBD1. CDR3 length equals 13 residues. CDR1 and CDR2 from the germline V gene are SQVTM and ANQGSEA. The DNA for the CDR3 is TGCAGCGCTGAACAGGGGCCGGGAGAGACCCAGTACTTC. This sequence encodes CSAEQGPGETQYF.

V and J are TRBV11-2 and TRBJ2-7, with 9 positions matching TRBD1. Per the germline V gene, CDR1 is SGHAT and CDR2 is FQNNGV. There are 15 residues in the CDR3. Trimming cost V 1 base and J 5 bases; bases outside gene matches: 6. For the CDR3, the DNA is TGTGCCAGCAGCTTAGTTGGGACAGGGAACCACGAGCAGTACTTC. Its translation is CASSLVGTGNHEQYF. Complete variable domain (other parts from reference TRBV11-2 and TRBJ2-7): EAGVAQSPRYKIIEKRQSVAFWCNPISGHATLYWYQQILGQGPKLLIQFQNNGVVDDSQLPKDRFSAERLKGVDSTLKIQPAKLEDSAVYLCASSLVGTGNHEQYFGPGTRLTVT.

The V and J genes are TRBV9 and TRBJ2-5; the D gene is possibly TRBD1 (5 bases). V was clipped by 0 bases and J by 2 bases, with 5 bases between them. This CDR3 region has 13 residues. Germline V CDR1 and CDR2: SGDLS, YYNGEE. The CDR3 DNA reads as TGTGCCAGCAGCGTAGACAGGCAAGAGACCCAGTACTTC. This codes for CASSVDRQETQYF.

This clonotype is classed as medium-sized (0.01 to 0.1%). The rearrangement links TRBV5-4 to TRBJ1-1; no definite D call. CDR1 and CDR2 (germline): SGHNT, YYREEE (reference sequence). The ends were cut back, 0 bases at V and 4 bases at J, with 10 bases in the middle. This CDR3 comprises 14 residues. CDR3 nucleotides: TGTGCCAGCAGCTTGGAGTCAGTACGCACTGAAGCTTTCTTT. Protein: CASSLESVRTEAFF.

This clonotype was seen repeatedly, ten times or more. The chain links TRBV6-5 to TRBJ2-7, with D possibly TRBD1 on 6 matching bases. V gave up 0 bases and J gave up 0 bases, with 12 bases separating them. Germline-derived CDR1 and CDR2 are MNHEY and SVGAGI. This CDR3 is 16 amino acids long. The CDR3 region is CASSYSYRVSSYEQYF. The CDR3 DNA reads as TGTGCCAGCAGTTACTCTTACAGGGTAAGCTCCTACGAGCAGTACTTC.

This clonotype was picked up a small number of times. This sequence joins TRBV28 and TRBJ1-5; 8 bases agree with TRBD1. Trimming cost V 8 bases and J 7 bases; bases outside gene matches: 10. This CDR3 comprises 14 residues. Per germline, CDR1 MDHEN and CDR2 SYDVKM. The CDR3, as DNA: TGTGCCAGCTCAAATGGCAGGGGGCGGCAGCCCCAGCATTTT. It codes for CASSNGRGRQPQHF.

This clonotype showed up just once. V and J are TRBV10-3 and TRBJ1-3; 7 bases are shared with TRBD1. Trimming cost V 6 bases and J 4 bases; bases outside gene matches: 6. Germline values: CDR1 ENHRY, CDR2 SYGVKD. This CDR3 is 14 amino acids long. The CDR3 protein is CAIREQGKGNTIYF. The DNA for the CDR3 is TGTGCCATCAGGGAACAGGGGAAAGGAAACACCATATATTTT.

The chain is built from TRBV7-3 and TRBJ2-2, with 9 bases lining up with TRBD1. Germline assignment: CDR1 SGHTA and CDR2 FQGTGA. The ends lost 4 bases at V and 6 bases at J; junction bases unmatched: 6. The CDR3 covers 15 residues. The CDR3 DNA reads as TGTGCCAGCAGCTCCACAGGGGGCAAGGCCGGGGAGCTGTTTTTT. This sequence encodes CASSSTGGKAGELFF.

The rearrangement joins TRBV12-3 or TRBV12-4 to TRBJ2-1; D is ambiguous. CDR3 length: 14 residues. V lost 6 bases and J lost 0, with 9 bases in between. CDR3 protein: CASSYLSSYNEQFF. In nucleotides, the CDR3 is TGTGCCAGCAGCTATCTTAGCTCCTACAATGAGCAGTTCTTC.

This clonotype is classed as medium-sized (0.01 to 0.1%). This sequence joins TRBV7-9 and TRBJ2-6, with no clear D. The CDR3 sequence is 16 residues long. Trimming removed 0 bases at V and 2 bases at J, with 8 bases between. Looked up from germline, CDR1 is SEHNR and CDR2 is FQNEAQ (reference sequence). This CDR3 reads CASSLAAGTGANVLTF. CDR3 DNA: TGTGCCAGCAGCTTAGCGGCAGGCACTGGGGCCAACGTCCTGACTTTC.

This clonotype counts as medium-sized. This chain joins TRBV18 and TRBJ2-1; 14 bases fit TRBD2. Trimming removed 0 bases from V and 1 base from J; junction bases left unmatched: 8. CDR1 is KGHSH and CDR2 is LQKENI in the germline V gene. The CDR3 runs to 20 residues. CDR3 region: CASSPPRGLAGDRSYNEQFF. DNA of the CDR3: TGTGCCAGCTCACCACCGAGGGGACTAGCGGGAGATCGGTCCTACAATGAGCAGTTCTTC.

This clonotype has a handful of counts. V gene TRBV7-9 combines with J gene TRBJ2-7; D gene uncertain. In germline, CDR1 is SEHNR, CDR2 FQNEAQ (reference sequence). This CDR3 comprises 12 residues. The V and J ends lost 2 bases and 6 bases respectively, with 8 bases between them. The CDR3 loop is CASSLWVGEQYF. For the CDR3, the DNA is TGTGCCAGCAGCTTATGGGTAGGCGAGCAGTACTTC.

Relative to its sample, this clonotype is medium-sized. This chain joins TRBV6-5 and TRBJ2-7, with unresolved D. CDR3 size: 15 residues. With 0 bases removed from V and 2 bases from J, the gap between germline ends came to 11 bases. Germline assignment: CDR1 MNHEY and CDR2 SVGAGI. CDR3 in amino acids: CASSYSFTDPYEQYF. DNA of the CDR3: TGTGCCAGCAGTTACTCGTTTACAGATCCCTACGAGCAGTACTTC.

This clonotype was observed a handful of times. The CDR3 sequence is CASRGGGTSVYEQFF. The CDR3 bases are TGTGCCAGCAGGGGGGGCGGGACTAGCGTCTATGAGCAGTTCTTC. The chain links TRBV27 to TRBJ2-1; 10 nucleotides line up with TRBD2. This CDR3 is built from 15 residues. Germline CDR1 MNHEY, CDR2 SMNVEV (reference sequence). Unmatched junction bases numbered 10, after V lost 6 bases and J lost 8 bases.

This clonotype was seen more than once but under ten times. The chain links TRBV14 to TRBJ1-2, with 8 bases identical to TRBD1. Germline V lookup: CDR1 SGHDN, CDR2 FVKESK. The trim removed 4 bases at V and 8 bases at J, leaving 9 bases unmatched. The CDR3 length is 14 residues. The CDR3 DNA reads as TGTGCCAGCAGCCCCCGGACAGGGAGCCTAGGCTACACCTTC. This translates into CASSPRTGSLGYTF.

Judged by abundance, this clonotype is medium-sized. The rearrangement links TRBV5-4 to TRBJ1-1; D unresolved. Trimming cost V 4 bases and J 1 base, with 14 bases left between them. Germline V gene lookup returns CDR1 SGHNT and CDR2 YYREEE (reference sequence). The CDR3 contains 15 residues. The CDR3 is CASSVATGPNTEAFF. As DNA, the CDR3 is TGTGCCAGCAGCGTAGCCACGGGTCCGAACACTGAAGCTTTCTTT.

This clonotype is labeled medium-sized. The chain combines TRBV10-3 with TRBJ2-7; no clear D. The CDR3 spans 12 residues. Looked up from germline, CDR1 is ENHRY and CDR2 is SYGVKD. Trimming cost V 3 bases and J 6 bases, with 9 bases left between them. CDR3 sequence: CAISESEREQYF. Here the CDR3 DNA reads TGTGCCATCAGTGAATCGGAGCGCGAGCAGTACTTC.

The rearrangement links TRBV24-1 to TRBJ2-7; D is undetermined. There are 12 residues in the CDR3. Per the germline V gene, CDR1 is KGHDR and CDR2 is SFDVKD. The V end lost 6 bases, the J end lost 3 bases, and 8 bases lay between the germline ends. This chain's CDR3 is CATSLAGYEQYF. Here the CDR3 DNA reads TGTGCCACCAGTTTGGCCGGCTACGAGCAGTACTTC.

This clonotype is labeled medium-sized. CDR3 residues: CATSAPGQGAAKNIQYF. DNA for the CDR3: TGTGCCACCAGTGCACCGGGGCAGGGGGCGGCCAAAAACATTCAGTACTTC. J is TRBJ2-4 and V is TRBV24-1; 8 bases align to TRBD1. CDR1 is KGHDR and CDR2 is SFDVKD in the germline V gene. The J segment lost 1 base and the V segment lost 5 bases, leaving 9 bases of the junction unmatched. The CDR3 totals 17 residues.

Regarding this clonotype: A much larger clone differs by one base, so this may be a read error. In DNA form, the CDR3 reads TGTGCCATCAGTGAGTCCCGGGCTCCCTACGAGCAGTACTTC. Translated: CAISESRAPYEQYF. The V call is TRBV10-3, the J call TRBJ2-7; D is unresolved. V lost 0 bases, J lost 2 bases, and 8 bases lay in between. The CDR3 is made up of 14 amino acids. CDR1 is ENHRY and CDR2 is SYGVKD in the germline V gene.

By its share, this clonotype is medium-sized (0.01 to 0.1%). The rearrangement uses TRBV6-2 or TRBV6-3 and TRBJ1-1, with unresolved D. The CDR3 is 13 amino acids. Germline lookup yields CDR1 MNHEY and CDR2 SVGEGT. V lost 2 bases and J lost 1, with 5 bases in between. In DNA, the CDR3 is TGTGCCAGCAGTTACAGGCAGAACACTGAAGCTTTCTTT. This gives the protein CASSYRQNTEAFF.

Within the sample, this clonotype is medium-sized. The chain couples TRBV24-1 to TRBJ1-2; D may be TRBD1 (6 bases). The CDR3 runs 15 residues. Germline CDR1 KGHDR, CDR2 SFDVKD. Trimming shortened V by 7 bases and J by 3 bases, and 17 bases separated the two germline ends. The CDR3 loop reads CATSPPGAGDYGYTF. CDR3 DNA: TGTGCCACCAGCCCACCAGGGGCAGGCGACTATGGCTACACCTTC.

The chain employs TRBV11-1 and TRBJ2-7, with TRBD2 identical over 8 bases. The CDR3 is 14 amino acids. The germline gives CDR1 SGHAT, CDR2 FQDESV (reference sequence). V was clipped by 8 bases and J by 2 bases; unmatched bases: 8. This chain's CDR3 is CASAQLAATYEQYF. CDR3 in DNA: TGTGCCAGCGCCCAACTAGCGGCCACCTACGAGCAGTACTTC.

This clonotype was seen a few times. The rearrangement links TRBV20-1 to TRBJ1-2; tentatively, D is TRBD1 (5 bases). V was pared by 4 bases and J by 8 bases, with 29 bases between. CDR3 size: 17 residues. Germline V gene lookup returns CDR1 DFQATT and CDR2 SNEGSKA (reference sequence). The CDR3 nucleotides read TGCAGTGCTACAAGGGGCTGGGAGGCTGGGCAGGGCGGAGGCTACACCTTC. Translation gives CSATRGWEAGQGGGYTF.

This clonotype was detected a few times. The chain links TRBV19 to TRBJ2-7; 9 nucleotides match TRBD2. The ends lost 6 bases at V and 5 bases at J; junction bases unmatched: 8. Germline assignment: CDR1 LNHDA and CDR2 SQIVND (reference sequence). The CDR3 totals 14 residues. The DNA for the CDR3 is TGTGCCAGTAGGAGGGCGGGGGGGCCCGACGAGCAGTACTTC. This codes for CASRRAGGPDEQYF.

The rearrangement uses TRBV18 and TRBJ1-3, with D uncertain. The V gene's germline CDR1 is KGHSH and CDR2 LQKENI. This CDR3 is 11 amino acids long. Trimming left V 6 bases short and J 0 bases short, with 0 bases between. CDR3 amino acids: CASSSGNTIYF. CDR3 nucleotides: TGTGCCAGCTCCTCTGGAAACACCATATATTTT.

Only a few counts were recorded for this clonotype. This sequence joins TRBV20-1 and TRBJ2-6; TRBD2 aligns across 11 bases. Per germline, CDR1 DFQATT and CDR2 SNEGSKA (reference sequence). The CDR3 sequence is 17 residues long. Losses at the gene ends were 2 bases for V and 0 bases for J; bases not matched to a gene: 3. The CDR3 DNA reads as TGCAGTGCTAGAAATCTAGCGGGGGGCTCTGGGGCCAACGTCCTGACTTTC. Translated: CSARNLAGGSGANVLTF.

This clonotype is termed medium-sized. J is TRBJ1-1 and V is TRBV19, with a weak D call TRBD1 (5 bases). From germline, CDR1 is LNHDA and CDR2 SQIVND (reference sequence). Trimming pared 0 bases from V and 6 bases from J, leaving 20 bases between. CDR3 length: 17 residues. The CDR3: CASSIEEAGRALPEAFF. In DNA form, the CDR3 reads TGTGCCAGTAGTATAGAGGAGGCCGGCAGGGCCCTACCTGAAGCTTTCTTT.

This clonotype is labeled medium-sized (0.01 to 0.1%). This chain connects TRBV18 to TRBJ2-3; possibly TRBD1 or TRBD2 for D (5 bases each). From germline, CDR1 is KGHSH and CDR2 LQKENI. Trimming cost V 2 bases and J 4 bases, with 7 bases left between them. This CDR3 is 13 amino acids long. The CDR3 DNA reads TGTGCCAGCTCACCAGGGGGAGCAGATACGCAGTATTTT. Translated, it gives CASSPGGADTQYF.

The V gene is TRBV9, the J gene TRBJ2-3; the match to TRBD2 covers 8 bases. With 0 bases clipped from V and 1 base from J, the junction kept 7 bases outside the gene matches. The CDR3 consists of 17 residues. From germline, CDR1 is SGDLS and CDR2 YYNGEE. The CDR3 protein is CASSVAFSGGGTDTQYF. The CDR3 nucleotides are TGTGCCAGCAGCGTAGCTTTTTCCGGGGGGGGCACAGATACGCAGTATTTT.

This clonotype was found many times. J is TRBJ1-2 and V is TRBV29-1; D remains unclear. This CDR3 is built from 11 residues. The V end lost 4 bases, the J end lost 4 bases, and 7 bases lay between the germline ends. Germline CDR1 is SQVTM and CDR2 is ANQGSEA. CDR3: CSVAYVYGYTF. For the CDR3, the DNA is TGCAGCGTTGCTTACGTCTATGGCTACACCTTC.

This clonotype is medium-sized (0.01 to 0.1%) in the sample. The chain is built from TRBV10-3 and TRBJ1-1, with D perhaps TRBD1 (5 bases). The CDR3 contains 16 residues. Germline CDR1 is ENHRY and CDR2 is SYGVKD. With 6 bases removed from V and 11 bases from J, the gap between germline ends came to 28 bases. For the CDR3, the DNA is TGTGCCATCAGCGAGCACGGAGACAGAGGGTCCTACGGCGCTTTCTTT. Encoded protein: CAISEHGDRGSYGAFF.